The clone carrying this T cell receptor (beta chain) was picked up a small number of times. This sample is part of a study of PD-1 blockade in classical Hodgkin lymphoma. The method was immunoSEQ multiplex PCR; TCRdb's version includes in-frame clones alone and lacks a portion of them. Of about 18,000 clones listed, more than 75% were seen once; the top ten hold roughly a sixth. With no exception, relapse followed autologous stem cell transplantation in all patients, and brentuximab vedotin exposure varied. The source was peripheral blood mononuclear cells (PBMCs), collected before the second cycle of nivolumab. The sequence was obtained from a human donor with classical Hodgkin lymphoma.

DNA for the CDR3: TGTGCCAGCAGTCCGCTTGCACTGAACCTCCTCTCTGGAAACACCATATATTTT. Its translation: CASSPLALNLLSGNTIYF. The rearrangement links TRBV27 to TRBJ1-3, with no clear D. The CDR3 consists of 18 residues. The V end was cut by 5 bases, the J end by 0 bases, with 20 bases between. In germline, CDR1 is MNHEY, CDR2 SMNVEV (reference sequence).